Presented here are 14 T cell receptor beta chains from one specimen sequenced in a study of T cell responses to AZD1222 COVID-19 vaccine (dated by TCRdb to the early 2020s). This sample's time point label indicates: baseline before first vaccination. Preparation of the library involved the immunoSEQ multiplex PCR assay. This is the immuneACCESS table as TCRdb keeps it, with only in-frame sequences that have V and J called. A part of the clones is gone; compared with another copy, unresolved V genes explain less than half, and the rest is unexplained. This sample is represented by about 120,000 clones; just under 95% of them were singletons. Of the sample, 2.5% to 3% falls within the top ten clones. Source: peripheral blood, taken on day 0 of AZD1222 vaccination. These receptors were collected from an adult in good health.

The chain is built from TRBV7-9 and TRBJ1-4; 7 bases map to TRBD1. The CDR3 contains 14 residues. V was pared by 4 bases and J by 4 bases, with 3 bases of the junction left unmatched. Per the germline V gene, CDR1 is SEHNR and CDR2 is FQNEAQ (reference sequence). CDR3 residues: CASSSTGVNEKLFF. CDR3 DNA: TGTGCCAGCAGCTCCACAGGGGTTAATGAAAAACTGTTTTTT.

V is TRBV6-4 and J is TRBJ2-3; 7 bases are a match to TRBD2. This CDR3 contains 16 residues. J gave up 6 bases and V 3 bases, and 12 bases lay outside the gene matches. Germline V gene sequence: CDR1 MRHNA, CDR2 SNTAGT. The CDR3 here is CASSERLAEGRDTQYF. CDR3 bases: TGTGCCAGCAGTGAGCGGCTAGCGGAGGGGAGGGATACGCAGTATTTT.

The chain uses TRBV27 and TRBJ1-4, with TRBD1 as a possible D gene (5 bases). Trimming took off 2 bases at V and 8 bases at J, with 21 bases between the two ends. This CDR3 spans 17 amino acids. CDR1 and CDR2 (germline): MNHEY, SMNVEV (reference sequence). CDR3 residues: CASSLRGNWGTWEKLFF. For the CDR3, the DNA is TGTGCCAGCAGTTTACGAGGCAATTGGGGGACGTGGGAAAAACTGTTTTTT.

This clone appeared a single time. The chain employs TRBV29-1 and TRBJ2-3; TRBD1 might be the D (5 bases). Germline assignment: CDR1 SQVTM and CDR2 ANQGSEA. The CDR3 extends over 14 amino acids. V gave up 1 base and J gave up 3 bases, with 11 bases separating them. The CDR3 loop reads CSVEGRALTDTQYF. The DNA for the CDR3 is TGCAGCGTTGAAGGCAGGGCACTTACAGATACGCAGTATTTT.

This rearrangement joins TRBV11-1 to TRBJ2-1; 9 positions match TRBD1. CDR1 is SGHAT and CDR2 is FQDESV in the germline V gene (reference sequence). V was pared by 6 bases and J by 6 bases, with 6 bases of the junction left unmatched. The CDR3 runs 14 residues. CDR3 sequence reads: CASSPGQGGNEQFF. The CDR3 DNA follows: TGTGCCAGCAGTCCGGGACAGGGAGGCAATGAGCAGTTCTTC.

J is TRBJ2-1 and V is TRBV21-1; TRBD2, as called in the table, went unchecked against the DNA. TRBV21-1 is a listed pseudogene. This CDR3 comprises 18 residues. The CDR3 here is CASSKLTKPVAGVNEQFF. In DNA, the CDR3 is TGTGCCAGCAGCAAACTCACAAAACCGGTAGCGGGAGTCAATGAGCAGTTCTTC.

The J gene is TRBJ1-2, the V gene TRBV11-2; tentative D call: TRBD1 (6 bases). Trimming pared 5 bases from V and 5 bases from J, leaving 9 bases between. The CDR3 loop spans 12 amino acids. CDR1 SGHAT and CDR2 FQNNGV come from the germline V gene. This CDR3 reads CASSATGYGYTF. CDR3 DNA sequence: TGTGCCAGCAGCGCGACAGGTTATGGCTACACCTTC.

The chain recombines TRBV5-6 with TRBJ1-1, with D possibly being TRBD1 (5 bases). V dropped 0 bases and J dropped 4 bases, with 13 bases sitting between them. Germline lookup yields CDR1 SGHDT and CDR2 YYEEEE. This CDR3 has 15 amino acids. The CDR3 region is CASSLVGGESTEAFF. The CDR3 DNA sequence: TGTGCCAGCAGCTTGGTCGGAGGGGAAAGCACTGAAGCTTTCTTT.

V and J are TRBV19 and TRBJ2-1, with 9 bases matching TRBD1. Per germline, CDR1 LNHDA and CDR2 SQIVND (reference sequence). The CDR3 is 13 amino acids. The V and J ends lost 8 bases and 7 bases, in that order; junction bases with no gene match: 6. For the CDR3, the DNA is TGTGCCAGTGGGACAGGGATTGTTAATGAGCAGTTCTTC. Encoded protein: CASGTGIVNEQFF.

The sample holds one count of this clone. The V call is TRBV5-4, the J call TRBJ1-2; D remains unclear. The CDR3 sequence is 11 residues long. Germline V gives CDR1 SGHNT, CDR2 YYREEE (reference sequence). The germline V and J ends were trimmed by 7 bases and 8 bases, with 12 bases remaining between them. DNA for the CDR3: TGTGCCAGCGGATTGCCGGACGGCTACACCTTC. This encodes CASGLPDGYTF.

This sequence joins TRBV6-1 and TRBJ2-5; D is possibly TRBD2 (5 bases). The CDR3 consists of 14 residues. Germline CDR1 is MNHNS and CDR2 is SASEGT. V lost 5 bases, J lost 2 bases, and 12 bases lay in between. CDR3 region: CASSSLGLQETQYF. For the CDR3, the DNA is TGTGCCAGCAGTTCCCTCGGACTTCAAGAGACCCAGTACTTC.

The chain combines TRBV3-1 (or the pseudogene TRBV3-2) with TRBJ1-6; the D is unclear. Germline V gene sequence: CDR1 LGHDT, CDR2 YNNKEL (reference sequence). The V end lost 5 bases, the J end lost 7 bases, and 12 bases lay between the germline ends. The CDR3 contains 14 residues. In DNA, the CDR3 is TGTGCCAGCAGCAGCCAAGGGAGCAATTCACCCCTCCACTTT. Protein: CASSSQGSNSPLHF.

CDR3 coding DNA: TGTGCCAGCAGCTTGTTCGGGGTGGGAGAGACCCAGTACTTC. It specifies CASSLFGVGETQYF. The chain carries TRBV5-6 and TRBJ2-5; perhaps TRBD2 as D (5 bases). The germline gives CDR1 SGHDT, CDR2 YYEEEE. CDR3 size: 14 residues. The V end was cut by 1 base, the J end by 4 bases, with 11 bases between.

This clone has a single count. J is TRBJ2-2 and V is TRBV15; possible D gene TRBD1, 5 bases. Looked up from germline, CDR1 is LNHNV and CDR2 is YYDKDF (reference sequence). V lost 1 base and J lost 7, with 13 bases in between. There are 15 residues in the CDR3. CDR3 sequence (DNA): TGTGCCACCAGCAGAGGGGGCGCGATAGGCGGGGAGCTGTTTTTT. Translation gives CATSRGGAIGGELFF.